What follows are 18 T cell receptor beta chains derived from one specimen sequenced in a study of T cells in tumors after PD-1 blockade. Only in-frame clones appear in the TCRdb table, and some are missing; sequencing was by immunoSEQ multiplex PCR. The sample carries about 47,000 clones, 79% recorded once. The source material was PBMCs, sampled before anti-PD-1 therapy. The receptor set was obtained from a human donor with advanced basal cell or squamous cell carcinoma (not recorded which).

A word on this clone: One junction end disagrees with the germline gene, perhaps due to a read error. J is TRBJ2-1 and V is TRBV18, with TRBD2 matching over 13 bases. The germline V gene encodes CDR1 KGHSH and CDR2 LQKENI. This CDR3 is built from 14 residues. The CDR3 DNA follows: TGTGCCAGCGCACCGAGACTAGCGGGAGGCGAGCAGTTCTTC. Translating it yields CASAPRLAGGEQFF.

This chain links TRBV10-1 with TRBJ1-2; TRBD1 agrees at 8 bases. The germline CDR1 and CDR2 sequences are WNHNN and SYGVQD (reference sequence). The V gene end was trimmed by 6 bases and the J gene end by 8 bases; junction bases not matched to a gene: 8. The CDR3 loop spans 13 amino acids. CDR3 residues: CASSRDRSWGYTF. In DNA, the CDR3 is TGCGCCAGCAGCCGGGACAGGAGTTGGGGCTACACCTTC.

The chain links TRBV18 to TRBJ2-5; 12 bases agree with TRBD2. With V trimmed by 4 bases and J by 5 bases, 11 bases remained unmatched. The CDR3 is made up of 17 amino acids. The germline gives CDR1 KGHSH, CDR2 LQKENI. CDR3 in DNA: TGTGCCAGCTCACGAAACGGACTAGCGGGGAACGTCGAGACCCAGTACTTC. Translated, it gives CASSRNGLAGNVETQYF.

This chain connects TRBV5-6 to TRBJ2-7; no clear D gene. CDR3 length: 13 residues. From germline, CDR1 is SGHDT and CDR2 YYEEEE. The germline V and J ends were trimmed by 4 bases and 2 bases, with 10 bases remaining between them. Here the CDR3 DNA reads TGTGCCAGCAGCCGGGCTGGGGCCTACGAGCAGTACTTC. Its translation: CASSRAGAYEQYF.

The rearrangement joins TRBV5-1 to TRBJ2-7; 7 nucleotides align to TRBD1. The CDR3 has 15 amino acids. The V and J ends lost 0 bases and 3 bases, in that order; junction bases with no gene match: 6. CDR1 is SGHRS and CDR2 is YFSETQ in the germline V gene. CDR3 DNA: TGCGCCAGCAGCTTGGGGGGGACAGCTGTCTACGAGCAGTACTTC. The encoded protein is CASSLGGTAVYEQYF.

This clone was picked up a small number of times. The rearrangement links TRBV11-1 to TRBJ2-5; possibly TRBD2 for D (6 bases). This CDR3 is 16 amino acids long. The germline V gene has CDR1 SGHAT and CDR2 FQDESV (reference sequence). V shed 4 bases and J shed 5 bases, with 20 bases lying between them. CDR3 protein: CASSSSRDSVRETQYF. CDR3 in DNA: TGTGCCAGCAGCTCGTCCCGGGACTCCGTGAGGGAGACCCAGTACTTC. The full variable domain, in which reference TRBV11-1 and TRBJ2-5 provide the parts outside the CDR3, is EAEVAQSPRYKITEKSQAVAFWCDPISGHATLYWYRQILGQGPELLVQFQDESVVDDSQLPKDRFSAERLKGVDSTLKIQPAELGDSAMYLCASSSSRDSVRETQYFGPGTRLLVL.

This sequence joins TRBV4-1 and TRBJ1-1, with TRBD1 matching 10 bases. This CDR3 is 14 amino acids long. The V gene end was trimmed by 5 bases and the J gene end by 5 bases; junction bases not matched to a gene: 5. CDR1 MGHRA and CDR2 YSYEKL come from the germline V gene. In nucleotides, the CDR3 is TGCGCCAGCAGCTTTGGACAGGGGGTGACTGAAGCTTTCTTT. Its protein product is CASSFGQGVTEAFF.

This rearrangement joins TRBV11-3 to TRBJ2-1; TRBD2 matches 12 bases. The CDR3 sequence is 15 residues long. V was pared by 5 bases and J by 10 bases, with 9 bases of the junction left unmatched. Germline lookup yields CDR1 SGHNT and CDR2 YENEEA. In DNA, the CDR3 is TGTGCCAGCAGCAATCCGGGACTAGCGGGTAACGAGCAGTTCTTC. Translation gives CASSNPGLAGNEQFF.

This clone is medium-sized by share. CDR3 DNA: TGCGCCAGCAGCCCGGGTGGGGGTTCGGATGAAGCTTTCTTT. Amino acids: CASSPGGGSDEAFF. This chain uses TRBV5-1 with TRBJ1-1, with D possibly being TRBD1 (5 bases). CDR1 is SGHRS and CDR2 is YFSETQ in the germline V gene. The CDR3 contains 14 residues. The V and J ends lost 4 bases and 7 bases respectively, with 17 bases between them.

This clone was found many times. The gene calls are TRBV29-1 and TRBJ1-1, with a tentative D call TRBD1 (5 bases). Looked up from germline, CDR1 is SQVTM and CDR2 is ANQGSEA. The CDR3 is made up of 11 amino acids. The V gene lost 7 bases and the J gene lost 10 bases, with 16 bases spanning the gap. The DNA for the CDR3 is TGCAGCGCCAAGCGGGGGATGGTAGCTTTCTTT. Translation: CSAKRGMVAFF.

V is TRBV24-1 and J is TRBJ2-2; TRBD2 agrees at 8 bases. V gave up 8 bases and J gave up 2 bases; unmatched junction bases: 3. Looked up from germline, CDR1 is KGHDR and CDR2 is SFDVKD. The CDR3 loop spans 14 amino acids. The CDR3 sequence: CATMTSENTGELFF. CDR3 bases: TGTGCCACCATGACTAGCGAAAACACCGGGGAGCTGTTTTTT.

The V call is TRBV20-1, the J call TRBJ2-2; D is ambiguous. V was clipped by 6 bases and J by 7 bases, with 9 bases between them. Per the germline V gene, CDR1 is DFQATT and CDR2 is SNEGSKA (reference sequence). The CDR3 spans 11 residues. The CDR3: CSAGLNGELFF. DNA of the CDR3: TGCAGTGCCGGGCTAAACGGGGAGCTGTTTTTT.

The chain employs TRBV3-1 (or the pseudogene TRBV3-2) and TRBJ2-2, with 9 bases fitting TRBD1. Germline V gene sequence: CDR1 LGHDT, CDR2 YNNKEL (reference sequence). CDR3 length equals 16 residues. Trimming cost V 0 bases and J 2 bases; bases outside gene matches: 1. The CDR3 protein is CASSQEDRGNTGELFF. The CDR3 DNA follows: TGTGCCAGCAGCCAAGAGGACAGGGGTAACACCGGGGAGCTGTTTTTT.

By proportion, this clone is medium-sized. DNA for the CDR3: TGTGCCAGCAGCCAAGATTTCCCCGATATAGCGGGAGAGTACGAGCAGTACTTC. It yields the protein CASSQDFPDIAGEYEQYF. The chain couples TRBV3-1 (or the pseudogene TRBV3-2) to TRBJ2-7, with 9 bases that match TRBD2. The CDR3 contains 18 residues. V was pared by 0 bases and J by 4 bases, with 13 bases of the junction left unmatched. Germline CDR1 is LGHDT and CDR2 is YNNKEL (reference sequence).

The rearrangement joins TRBV3-1 (or the pseudogene TRBV3-2) to TRBJ2-1, with D maybe TRBD2 (5 bases). Germline values: CDR1 LGHDT, CDR2 YNNKEL (reference sequence). This CDR3 contains 19 residues. V shed 1 base and J shed 1 base, with 20 bases lying between them. CDR3 coding DNA: TGTGCCAGCAGCCAAGGGACTCCCTCTTACCTTGGTTCCTACAATGAGCAGTTCTTC. It translates to CASSQGTPSYLGSYNEQFF.

This clone was counted once. The chain carries TRBV28 and TRBJ1-4, with D hard to call. Germline loops: CDR1 MDHEN, CDR2 SYDVKM. The CDR3 totals 15 residues. V lost 3 bases and J 0 bases, leaving 8 bases between the germline ends. CDR3 coding DNA: TGTGCCAGCAGTTTTGAGGCAGCAACTAATGAAAAACTGTTTTTT. Its translation: CASSFEAATNEKLFF.

This chain connects TRBV28 to TRBJ2-1; TRBD2 matches at 7 bases. Unmatched junction bases numbered 11, after V lost 6 bases and J lost 9 bases. This CDR3 has 14 amino acids. Germline V gene lookup returns CDR1 MDHEN and CDR2 SYDVKM. CDR3 sequence: CASSIPAGAGEQFF. The CDR3 nucleotides read TGTGCCAGCAGCATTCCTGCGGGAGCAGGTGAGCAGTTCTTC.

The genes are TRBV19 and TRBJ2-7; a weak D match, TRBD1 (6 bases). Looked up from germline, CDR1 is LNHDA and CDR2 is SQIVND (reference sequence). V lost 10 bases and J lost 6, with 19 bases in between. CDR3 length equals 13 residues. The CDR3 here is CAMGGPGQSEQYF. Here the CDR3 DNA reads TGTGCCATGGGCGGTCCCGGACAGAGCGAGCAGTACTTC.